One sample yielded the 4 T cell receptor beta chains listed below, sequenced in a study of blood T cell repertoires in COVID-19. TCRdb's copy holds only in-frame clones and misses some; the assay was immunoSEQ multiplex PCR. The sample has fewer than 110,000 clones; about 80% are singletons. The sample comprised peripheral blood. These receptors came from a man aged 70 or older with acute or convalescent COVID-19.

This rearrangement joins TRBV7-3 to TRBJ2-2; D may be TRBD2 (6 bases). This CDR3 has 15 amino acids. Trimming pared 6 bases from V and 7 bases from J, leaving 18 bases between. In germline, CDR1 is SGHTA, CDR2 FQGTGA. The CDR3 region has the DNA TGTGCCAGCAGTCGGAGGGACGGAGCTTTCGGGGAGCTGTTTTTT. It is translated as CASSRRDGAFGELFF.

In its sample, this clone was seen a few times. CDR3 protein: CASSLIQEALEQYF. CDR3 sequence (DNA): TGTGCCAGCAGTTTAATTCAAGAGGCCCTCGAGCAGTACTTC. The rearrangement uses TRBV28 and TRBJ2-7; D unclear. Germline CDR1 and CDR2: MDHEN and SYDVKM. CDR3 length: 14 residues. Trimming took 2 bases from V and 6 from J, leaving 14 bases between them.

V gene TRBV7-6 combines with J gene TRBJ2-7; the D is unclear. The CDR3 runs to 11 residues. The V gene's germline CDR1 is SGHVS and CDR2 FNYEAQ. Trimming stripped 5 bases from V and 4 bases from J, with 6 bases between. CDR3 coding DNA: TGTGCCAGCAGCAAACAGTACGAGCAGTACTTC. It encodes CASSKQYEQYF.

The gene calls are TRBV3-1 (or the pseudogene TRBV3-2) and TRBJ2-5; D might be TRBD1 (6 bases). CDR3 length: 16 residues. V shed 4 bases and J shed 1 base, with 16 bases lying between them. Germline values: CDR1 LGHDT, CDR2 YNNKEL (reference sequence). The CDR3 region has the DNA TGTGCCAGCAGCCCCGCGACAGACAGGCCCCAAGAGACCCAGTACTTC. Residues: CASSPATDRPQETQYF.